This is a list of T cell receptor beta chains from one sample in a study of shared clonotypes between healthy human individuals. Only in-frame clones appear in the TCRdb table, and some are missing; sequencing was by immunoSEQ multiplex PCR. Here the sample spans about 690,000 clones, around 91% being singletons. Sequences were obtained from memory CD8+ T cells from PBMCs. Receptors originate from a man aged 18 to 29 in good health. Some clones in this sample may be carry-over from other donors' samples. CDR3s include the opening cysteine and the closing phenylalanine or tryptophan. D genes are given only for firm matches. Only some rows state a clone size, as once, few, many or a class for expanded clones.

TRBD2 | TRBJ2-1 | TRBV27 | - | TGTGCCAGCAGTTTAGGAGGGACTAGCGGGAGCGAGCAGTTCTTC | CASSLGGTSGSEQFF
- | TRBJ2-7 | TRBV28 | - | TGTGCCAGCAGTACGCCAACAGGGCGAACCTACGAGCAGTACTTC | CASSTPTGRTYEQYF
- | TRBJ1-5 | TRBV2 | - | TGTGCCAGCAGTGAACCGGTAGGGGGACTTAGCAATCAGCCCCAGCATTTT | CASSEPVGGLSNQPQHF
TRBD2 | TRBJ2-5 | TRBV7-9 | - | TGTGCCAGCGCTTTCAGAATCATGGGACTAGCGGACCAAGAGACCCAGTACTTC | CASAFRIMGLADQETQYF
- | TRBJ1-2 | TRBV29-1 | - | TGCAGCGTTGAATCCAGGCCCCTTAACTATGGCTACACCTTC | CSVESRPLNYGYTF
- | TRBJ2-2 | TRBV7-9 | - | TGTGCCAGCAGCTTCGGGACACGTCACACCGGGGAGCTGTTTTTT | CASSFGTRHTGELFF
- | TRBJ1-1 | TRBV19 | - | TGTGCCAGTAGTATGGGCTGGGGGCGGGCGAACACTGAAGCTTTCTTT | CASSMGWGRANTEAFF
- | TRBJ1-1 | TRBV29-1 | - | TGCAGCGTTTCCGACAAAGGAAAAGCTTTCTTT | CSVSDKGKAFF
TRBD1 | TRBJ1-1 | TRBV28 | - | TGTGCCAGCAGTGTAATACCGGGACAGGGAGTATTTGAAGCTTTCTTT | CASSVIPGQGVFEAFF
- | TRBJ2-2 | TRBV10-2 | - | TGCGCCAGCAAGCAGGGTCCCGGGGAGCTGTTTTTT | CASKQGPGELFF
TRBD2 | TRBJ2-7 | TRBV15 | - | TGTGCCACCAGCAGAGACGAGACTAGCGGGAGTGTCAATGTATACGAGCAGTACTTC | CATSRDETSGSVNVYEQYF
- | TRBJ1-3 | TRBV2 | - | TGTGCCCTTCGTAATGTCAGGAACTCTGGAAACACCATATATTTT | CALRNVRNSGNTIYF
- | TRBJ2-1 | TRBV4-1 | - | TGCGCCAGCAGTCAGCCCACCCTAAGAGCCCTCAATGAGCAGTTCTTC | CASSQPTLRALNEQFF
- | TRBJ1-1 | TRBV9 | - | TGTGCCAGCAGCGTAGTCCCTAACACTGAAGCTTTCTTT | CASSVVPNTEAFF
- | TRBJ2-1 | TRBV4-3 | - | TGCGCCAGCAGCCAAGATGGCCCCTGGCGGGATGAGCAGTTCTTC | CASSQDGPWRDEQFF
TRBD2 | TRBJ2-3 | TRBV29-1 | - | TGCAGCGTTGAAGATTGGGCGGGAGGGCCGACTACTACGCATTTT | CSVEDWAGGPTTTHF
- | TRBJ1-1 | TRBV25-1 | - | TGTGCCAGCAGTGAGTGGAACACTGAAGCTTTCTTT | CASSEWNTEAFF
- | TRBJ1-3 | TRBV30 | - | TGTGCCTGCTCGGTCGACTCTGGAAACACCATATATTTT | CACSVDSGNTIYF
TRBD1 | TRBJ2-6 | TRBV29-1 | - | TGCAGCGTTGTACAGGGGGTCGGGGCCAACGTCCTGACTTTC | CSVVQGVGANVLTF
- | TRBJ2-7 | TRBV21-1 | - | TGTGCCAGCAGCAAAGCGCCTAGCGCCAGACCCTACGAGCAGTACTTC | CASSKAPSARPYEQYF
- | TRBJ2-1 | TRBV18 | once | TGTGCCAGCTCACCACGTGAGGTTACCCCTAATGAGCAGTTCTTC | CASSPREVTPNEQFF
- | TRBJ1-2 | TRBV6-1 | - | TGTGCCAGCAGTGAAGCGCTTGGGGGGAATTCCTATGGCTACACCTTC | CASSEALGGNSYGYTF
TRBD1 | TRBJ2-7 | TRBV5-6 | once | TGTGCCAGCAGCTCGACAGGGTCCTACGAGCAGTACTTC | CASSSTGSYEQYF
TRBD1 | TRBJ2-7 | TRBV7-9 | - | TGTGCCAGCAGGAACAGGGGCCCCGAGCAGTACTTC | CASRNRGPEQYF
- | TRBJ1-5 | TRBV7-9 | - | TGTGCCAGCAGCTTAGGTCAGGGGAATCAGCCCCAGCATTTT | CASSLGQGNQPQHF
- | TRBJ2-7 | TRBV25-1 | once | TGTGCCAGCAGTGCCCGGGACTCCCGACGGCAGTACTTC | CASSARDSRRQYF
- | TRBJ1-1 | TRBV19 | - | TGTGCCAGTAGTATAGTTTCGGGGAACACTGAAGCTTTCTTT | CASSIVSGNTEAFF
- | TRBJ2-5 | TRBV29-1 | - | TGCAGCCCGTGGCTCCCAAGCCAACAAGAGACCCAGTACTTC | CSPWLPSQQETQYF
TRBD2 | TRBJ2-3 | TRBV28 | once | TGTGCCAGCAGTTTCGGACTAGCGGGTACCACAGATACGCAGTATTTT | CASSFGLAGTTDTQYF